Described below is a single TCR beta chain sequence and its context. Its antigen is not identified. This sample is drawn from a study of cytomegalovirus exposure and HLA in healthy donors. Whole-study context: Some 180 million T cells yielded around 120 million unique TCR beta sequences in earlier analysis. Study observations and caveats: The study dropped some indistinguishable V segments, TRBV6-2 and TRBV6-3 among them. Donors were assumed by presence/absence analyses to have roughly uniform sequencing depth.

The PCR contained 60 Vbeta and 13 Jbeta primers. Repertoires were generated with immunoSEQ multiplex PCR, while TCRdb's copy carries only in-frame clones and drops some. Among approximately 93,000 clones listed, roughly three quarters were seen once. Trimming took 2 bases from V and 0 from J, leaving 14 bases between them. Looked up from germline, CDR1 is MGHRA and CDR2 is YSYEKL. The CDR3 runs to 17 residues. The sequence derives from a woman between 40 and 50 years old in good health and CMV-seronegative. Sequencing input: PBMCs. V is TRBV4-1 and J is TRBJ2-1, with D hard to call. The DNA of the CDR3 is TGCGCCAGCAGCCAAACTTCCCCCAGGTCCTCCTACAATGAGCAGTTCTTC. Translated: CASSQTSPRSSYNEQFF.